The 12 T cell receptor beta chains presented below share a single source sample, sequenced in a study of shared clonotypes between healthy human individuals. Repertoires were generated with immunoSEQ multiplex PCR, while TCRdb's copy carries only in-frame clones and drops some. The sample yields some 2,500,000 clones, 85% to 95% seen once. The material sequenced was naive CD4+ T cells from PBMCs. Subset in this sample: CD45RA+ positively selected. The source of these receptors is a man in his late teens or twenties in good health. Some clones in this sample may be carry-over from other donors' samples.

The rearrangement uses TRBV28 and TRBJ2-6, with D perhaps matching TRBD2 (6 bases). The germline CDR1 and CDR2 sequences are MDHEN and SYDVKM. The V end was cut by 7 bases, the J end by 2 bases, with 12 bases between. The CDR3 covers 15 residues. The CDR3 spells CASTWGGAGANVLTF. The CDR3 nucleotides read TGTGCCAGCACATGGGGAGGCGCTGGGGCCAACGTCCTGACTTTC.

This clone was picked up one time. The J gene is TRBJ2-1, the V gene TRBV7-9, with a possible D match to TRBD1 (7 bases). Trimming removed 8 bases from V and 2 bases from J, with 13 bases in between. CDR1 SEHNR and CDR2 FQNEAQ come from the germline V gene (reference sequence). This CDR3 is built from 14 residues. CDR3 residues: CASSGGTAYNEQFF. Written as DNA, the CDR3 is TGTGCCAGCTCCGGCGGGACAGCCTACAATGAGCAGTTCTTC.

The rearrangement joins TRBV5-1 to TRBJ2-3; TRBD1 agrees at 7 bases. This CDR3 contains 15 residues. The V segment lost 3 bases and the J segment 3 bases; nucleotides outside the gene matches: 7. CDR1 SGHRS and CDR2 YFSETQ come from the germline V gene. CDR3 coding DNA: TGCGCCAGCAGCTCCGGGACAGAGATAACAGATACGCAGTATTTT. Its protein product is CASSSGTEITDTQYF.

The chain couples TRBV18 to TRBJ1-1; the D is unclear. The CDR3 consists of 13 residues. Trimming shortened V by 6 bases and J by 1 base, and 9 bases separated the two germline ends. The germline CDR1 and CDR2 sequences are KGHSH and LQKENI. CDR3 bases: TGTGCCAGCTCCCCATACAAGAACACTGAAGCTTTCTTT. Translating gives CASSPYKNTEAFF.

The chain recombines TRBV4-2 with TRBJ2-7; 11 bases align to TRBD1. This CDR3 has 13 residues. Germline V gene sequence: CDR1 LGHNA, CDR2 YNFKEQ. Losses at the gene ends were 6 bases for V and 6 bases for J; bases not matched to a gene: 4. CDR3 sequence reads: CASRWGTGGEQYF. In nucleotides, the CDR3 is TGTGCCAGCAGATGGGGGACAGGGGGCGAGCAGTACTTC.

The count of this clone is one. The chain links TRBV30 to TRBJ2-5; a weak D match, TRBD2 (7 bases). The J call could be wrong; TRBJ2-7 is a better fit for the DNA end. The germline CDR1 and CDR2 sequences are GTSNPN and SVGIG (reference sequence). CDR3 size: 15 residues. In DNA form, the CDR3 reads TGTGCCTGGATCACTCCTCGGGGGGCCGGCTACGAGCAGTACTTC. As protein: CAWITPRGAGYEQYF.

There are a few counts of this clone. The CDR3 region has the DNA TGTGCCAGCAGTTACTCGGACAGCATGGCAGCTTTCTTT. It is translated as CASSYSDSMAAFF. V gene TRBV6-6 combines with J gene TRBJ1-1; D is possibly TRBD1 (6 bases). Germline CDR1 reads MNHNY; CDR2 reads SVGAGI (reference sequence). V was cut by 0 bases and J by 10 bases, with 12 bases left in between. This CDR3 has 13 amino acids.

The chain couples TRBV9 to TRBJ2-7, with TRBD2 as a possible D gene (6 bases). The germline V gene has CDR1 SGDLS and CDR2 YYNGEE. The CDR3 loop spans 15 amino acids. V was clipped by 3 bases and J by 8 bases, with 21 bases between them. For the CDR3, the DNA is TGTGCCAGCAGCGCAACACGGGACTCGGCTCTGAAGCAGTACTTC. This gives the protein CASSATRDSALKQYF.

The chain combines TRBV30 with TRBJ2-7; tentative D call: TRBD1 (8 bases). The CDR3 is 14 amino acids. Germline CDR1 GTSNPN, CDR2 SVGIG (reference sequence). V was shortened by 1 base and J by 3 bases, with 13 bases between the two germline ends. The CDR3 sequence: CAWSGNRGGYEQYF. CDR3 DNA sequence: TGTGCCTGGAGTGGTAACAGGGGGGGCTACGAGCAGTACTTC.

The genes are TRBV28 and TRBJ1-4; no definite D call. CDR1 is MDHEN and CDR2 is SYDVKM in the germline V gene. CDR3 size: 12 residues. V lost 8 bases and J lost 8, with 12 bases in between. In DNA, the CDR3 is TGTGCCAGCCAAACCAACCGCGAAAAACTGTTTTTT. Amino acids: CASQTNREKLFF.

The gene calls are TRBV7-2 and TRBJ1-3, with D maybe TRBD1 (5 bases). This CDR3 comprises 13 residues. The V gene's germline CDR1 is SGHTA and CDR2 FQGNSA. Between the trimmed V and J ends, which lost 4 bases and 4 bases, there was a span of 8 bases. CDR3 in DNA: TGTGCCAGCAGCTCGGGACCGGGAAACACCATATATTTT. Its translation is CASSSGPGNTIYF.

This clone was observed once. V gene TRBV5-6 combines with J gene TRBJ2-3; TRBD1 matches 7 bases. This CDR3 comprises 17 residues. CDR1 and CDR2 from the germline V gene are SGHDT and YYEEEE. V trimming: 4 bases; J trimming: 6 bases; junction bases outside the gene matches: 17. The CDR3 sequence: CASSPRQGIRSGDTQYF. DNA of the CDR3: TGTGCCAGCAGCCCCAGACAGGGAATAAGGAGTGGGGATACGCAGTATTTT.